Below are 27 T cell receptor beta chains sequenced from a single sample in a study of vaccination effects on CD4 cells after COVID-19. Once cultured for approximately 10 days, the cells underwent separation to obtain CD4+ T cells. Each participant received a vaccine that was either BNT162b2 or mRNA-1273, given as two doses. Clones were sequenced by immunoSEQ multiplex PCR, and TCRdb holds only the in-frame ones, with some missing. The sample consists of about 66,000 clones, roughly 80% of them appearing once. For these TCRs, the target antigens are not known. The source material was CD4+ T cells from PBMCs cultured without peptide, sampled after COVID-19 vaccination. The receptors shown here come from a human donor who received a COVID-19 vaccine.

CDR3 protein: CASSDRDSGNTIYF. The CDR3 nucleotides read TGTGCCAGCAGCGACAGGGACTCTGGAAACACCATATATTTT. V and J are TRBV11-3 and TRBJ1-3, with TRBD1 identical over 7 bases. CDR1 SGHNT and CDR2 YENEEA come from the germline V gene. V shed 5 bases, J shed 0 bases, and the junction held 1 base outside the gene matches. This CDR3 contains 14 residues.

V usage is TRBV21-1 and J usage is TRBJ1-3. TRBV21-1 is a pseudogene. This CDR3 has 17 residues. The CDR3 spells CASSKDHHKGSGNTIYF. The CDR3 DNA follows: TGTGCCAGCAGCAAAGATCACCACAAGGGCTCTGGAAACACCATATATTTT.

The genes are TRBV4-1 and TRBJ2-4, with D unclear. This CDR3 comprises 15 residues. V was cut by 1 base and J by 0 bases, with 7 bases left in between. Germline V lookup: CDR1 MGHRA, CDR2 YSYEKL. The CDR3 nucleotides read TGCGCCAGCAGCCAAGGGACGGTAGCCAAAAACATTCAGTACTTC. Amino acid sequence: CASSQGTVAKNIQYF.

The CDR3 DNA is TGTGCCAGCAGCCAAGGTACAGGCCCCTTTGGGGAGCAGTACGTC. This gives the protein CASSQGTGPFGEQYV. V and J are TRBV3-1 (or the pseudogene TRBV3-2) and TRBJ2-7, with D possibly TRBD1 on 5 matching bases. From germline, CDR1 is LGHDT and CDR2 YNNKEL (reference sequence). The V and J ends lost 1 base and 7 bases respectively, with 17 bases between them. The CDR3 runs 15 residues.

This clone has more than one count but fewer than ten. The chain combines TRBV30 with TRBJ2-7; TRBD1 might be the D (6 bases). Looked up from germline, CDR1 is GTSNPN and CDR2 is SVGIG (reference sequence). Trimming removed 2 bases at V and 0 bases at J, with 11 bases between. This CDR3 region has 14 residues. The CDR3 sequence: CAWSRGMGSYEQYV. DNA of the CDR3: TGTGCCTGGAGTAGGGGGATGGGCTCCTACGAGCAGTACGTC.

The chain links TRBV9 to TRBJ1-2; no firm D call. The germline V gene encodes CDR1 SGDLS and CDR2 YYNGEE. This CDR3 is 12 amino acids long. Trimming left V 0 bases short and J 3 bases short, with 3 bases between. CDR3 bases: TGTGCCAGCAGCGTAGATTACTATGGCTACACCTTC. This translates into CASSVDYYGYTF.

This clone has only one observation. CDR3 in DNA: TGTGCCACCAGTAAAAGCCCGGGACAGGTCTACAATGAGCAGTTCTTC. As protein: CATSKSPGQVYNEQFF. The rearrangement joins TRBV24-1 to TRBJ2-1; 8 bases are a match to TRBD1. This CDR3 region has 16 residues. With 6 bases clipped from V and 3 bases from J, the junction kept 9 bases outside the gene matches. Per the germline V gene, CDR1 is KGHDR and CDR2 is SFDVKD.

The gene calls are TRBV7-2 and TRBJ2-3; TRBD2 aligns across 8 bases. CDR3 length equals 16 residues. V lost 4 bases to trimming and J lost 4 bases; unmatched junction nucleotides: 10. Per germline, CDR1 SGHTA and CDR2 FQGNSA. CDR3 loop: CASSSNIRGGADTQYF. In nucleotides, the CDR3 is TGTGCCAGCAGCTCCAATATTCGGGGGGGGGCAGATACGCAGTATTTT. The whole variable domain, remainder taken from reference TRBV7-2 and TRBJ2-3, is GAGVSQSPSNKVTEKGKDVELRCDPISGHTALYWYRQSLGQGLEFLIYFQGNSAPDKSGLPSDRFSAERTGGSVSTLTIQRTQQEDSAVYLCASSSNIRGGADTQYFGPGTRLTVL.

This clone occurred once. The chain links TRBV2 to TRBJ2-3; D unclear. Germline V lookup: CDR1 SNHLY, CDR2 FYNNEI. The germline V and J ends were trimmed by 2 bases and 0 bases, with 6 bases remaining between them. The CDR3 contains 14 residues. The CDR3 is CASSELSSTDTQYF. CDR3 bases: TGTGCCAGCAGTGAACTGAGTAGCACAGATACGCAGTATTTT.

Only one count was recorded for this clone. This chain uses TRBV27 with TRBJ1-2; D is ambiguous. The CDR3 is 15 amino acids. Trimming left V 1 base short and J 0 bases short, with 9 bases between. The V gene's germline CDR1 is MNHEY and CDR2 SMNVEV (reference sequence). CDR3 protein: CASSLLPLANYGYTF. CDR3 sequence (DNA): TGTGCCAGCAGTTTATTGCCGTTAGCTAACTATGGCTACACCTTC.

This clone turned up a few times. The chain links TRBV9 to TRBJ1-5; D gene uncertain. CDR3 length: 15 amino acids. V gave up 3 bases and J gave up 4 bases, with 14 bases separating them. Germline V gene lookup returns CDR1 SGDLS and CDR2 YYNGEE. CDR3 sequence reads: CASSAFGESNQPQHF. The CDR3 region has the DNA TGTGCCAGCAGCGCGTTCGGGGAGTCTAATCAGCCCCAGCATTTT.

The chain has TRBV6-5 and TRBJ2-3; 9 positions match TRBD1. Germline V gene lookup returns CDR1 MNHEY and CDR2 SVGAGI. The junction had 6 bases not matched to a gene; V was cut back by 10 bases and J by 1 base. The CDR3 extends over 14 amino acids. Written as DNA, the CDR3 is TGTGCCATCTCTCGGGACAGGGGCACAGATACGCAGTATTTT. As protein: CAISRDRGTDTQYF.

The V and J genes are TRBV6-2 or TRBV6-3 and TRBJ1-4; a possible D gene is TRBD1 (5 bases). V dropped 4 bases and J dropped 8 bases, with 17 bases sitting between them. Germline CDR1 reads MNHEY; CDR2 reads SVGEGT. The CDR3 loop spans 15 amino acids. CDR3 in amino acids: CASSSIRQGGEKLFF. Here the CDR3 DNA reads TGTGCCAGCAGTTCAATTCGCCAGGGCGGGGAAAAACTGTTTTTT.

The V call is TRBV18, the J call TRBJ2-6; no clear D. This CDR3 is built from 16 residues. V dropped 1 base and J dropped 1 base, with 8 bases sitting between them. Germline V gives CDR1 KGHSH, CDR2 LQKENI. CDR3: CASSPLGVSGANVLTF. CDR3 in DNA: TGTGCCAGCTCACCACTCGGCGTTTCTGGGGCCAACGTCCTGACTTTC.

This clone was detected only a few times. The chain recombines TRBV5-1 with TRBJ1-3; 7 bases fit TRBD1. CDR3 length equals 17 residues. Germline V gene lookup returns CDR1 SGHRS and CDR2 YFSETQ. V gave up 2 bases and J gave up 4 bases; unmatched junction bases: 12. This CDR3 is CASSFQGGPSSGNTIYF. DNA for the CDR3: TGCGCCAGCAGCTTCCAAGGGGGCCCATCATCCGGAAACACCATATATTTT.

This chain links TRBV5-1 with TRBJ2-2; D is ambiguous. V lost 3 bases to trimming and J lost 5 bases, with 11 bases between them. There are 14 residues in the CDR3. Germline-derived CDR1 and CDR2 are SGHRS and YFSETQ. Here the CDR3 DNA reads TGCGCCAGCAGCTGGAACGGTGATACCGGGGAGCTGTTTTTT. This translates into CASSWNGDTGELFF.

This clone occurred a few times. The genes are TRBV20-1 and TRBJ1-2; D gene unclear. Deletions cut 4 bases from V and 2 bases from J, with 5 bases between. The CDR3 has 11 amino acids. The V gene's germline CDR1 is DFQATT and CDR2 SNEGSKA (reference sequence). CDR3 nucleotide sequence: TGCAGTGCTATGGGGAACTATGGCTACACCTTC. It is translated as CSAMGNYGYTF.

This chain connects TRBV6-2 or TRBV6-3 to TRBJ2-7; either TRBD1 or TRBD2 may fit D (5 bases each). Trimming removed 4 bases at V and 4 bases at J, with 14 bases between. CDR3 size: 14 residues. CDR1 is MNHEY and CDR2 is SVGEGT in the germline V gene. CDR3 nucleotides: TGTGCCAGCAGTTCAACCGGGACGGAGTACGAGCAGTACGTC. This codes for CASSSTGTEYEQYV.

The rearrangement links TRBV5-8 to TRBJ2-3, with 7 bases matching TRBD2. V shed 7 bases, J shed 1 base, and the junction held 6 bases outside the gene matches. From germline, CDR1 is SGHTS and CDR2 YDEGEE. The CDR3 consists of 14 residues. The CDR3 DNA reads TGTGCCAGCCCCACCAGCGGGGGCACAGATACGCAGTATTTT. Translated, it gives CASPTSGGTDTQYF.

The CDR3 DNA follows: TGTGCCAGCAAAAACAGGGGAGTCAATCAGCCCCAGCATTTT. It codes for CASKNRGVNQPQHF. The V call is TRBV6-5, the J call TRBJ1-5, with 7 bases aligning to TRBD1. V dropped 7 bases and J dropped 3; count of bases not matched to a gene: 6. Per the germline V gene, CDR1 is MNHEY and CDR2 is SVGAGI. The CDR3 has 14 amino acids.

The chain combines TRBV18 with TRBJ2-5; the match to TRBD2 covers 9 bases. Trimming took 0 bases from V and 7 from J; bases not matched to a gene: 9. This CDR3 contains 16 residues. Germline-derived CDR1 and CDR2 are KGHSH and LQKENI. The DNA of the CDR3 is TGTGCCAGCTCACCACCTAGCGGGGGACCCCGGGGGACCCAGTACTTC. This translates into CASSPPSGGPRGTQYF. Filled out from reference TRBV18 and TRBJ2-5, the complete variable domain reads NAGVMQNPRHLVRRRGQEARLRCSPMKGHSHVYWYRQLPEEGLKFMVYLQKENIIDESGMPKERFSAEFPKEGPSILRIQQVVRGDSAAYFCASSPPSGGPRGTQYFGPGTRLLVL.

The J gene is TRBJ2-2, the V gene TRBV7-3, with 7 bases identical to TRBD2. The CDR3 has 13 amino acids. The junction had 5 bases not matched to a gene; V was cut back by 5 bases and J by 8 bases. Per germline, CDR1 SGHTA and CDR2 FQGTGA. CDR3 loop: CASSGRGTGELFF. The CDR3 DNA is TGTGCCAGCAGCGGGCGGGGGACGGGGGAGCTGTTTTTT.

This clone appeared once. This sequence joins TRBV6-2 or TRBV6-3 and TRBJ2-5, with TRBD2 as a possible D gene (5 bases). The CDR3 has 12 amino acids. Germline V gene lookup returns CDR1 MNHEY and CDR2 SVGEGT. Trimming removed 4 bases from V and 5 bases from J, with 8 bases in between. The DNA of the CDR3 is TGTGCCAGCAGTTCGAGGACTGAGACCCAGTACTTC. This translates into CASSSRTETQYF.

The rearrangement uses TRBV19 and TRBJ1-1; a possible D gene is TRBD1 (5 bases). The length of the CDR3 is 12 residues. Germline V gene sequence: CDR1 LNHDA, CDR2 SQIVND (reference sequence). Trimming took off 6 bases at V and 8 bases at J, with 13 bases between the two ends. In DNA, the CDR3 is TGTGCCAGTAGAGGGACCTTAACGGAAGCTTTCTTT. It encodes CASRGTLTEAFF.

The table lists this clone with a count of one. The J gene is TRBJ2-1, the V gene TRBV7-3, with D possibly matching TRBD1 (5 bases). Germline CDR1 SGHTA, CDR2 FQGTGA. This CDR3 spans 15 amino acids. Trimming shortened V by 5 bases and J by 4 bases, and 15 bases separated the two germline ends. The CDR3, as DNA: TGTGCCAGCAGCCCCAGTGGTCCAGGGTACAATGAGCAGTTCTTC. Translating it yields CASSPSGPGYNEQFF.

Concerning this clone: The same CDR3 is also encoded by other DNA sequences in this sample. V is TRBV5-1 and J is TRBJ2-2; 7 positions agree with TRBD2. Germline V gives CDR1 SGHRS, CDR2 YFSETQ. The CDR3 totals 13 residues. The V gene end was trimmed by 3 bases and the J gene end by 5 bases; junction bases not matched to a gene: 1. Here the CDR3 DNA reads TGCGCCAGCAGCTACGGGGGGACCGGGGAGCTGTTTTTT. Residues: CASSYGGTGELFF. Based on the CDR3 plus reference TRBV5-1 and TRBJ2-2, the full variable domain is KAGVTQTPRYLIKTRGQQVTLSCSPISGHRSVSWYQQTPGQGLQFLFEYFSETQRNKGNFPGRFSGRQFSNSRSEMNVSTLELGDSALYLCASSYGGTGELFFGEGSRLTVL.

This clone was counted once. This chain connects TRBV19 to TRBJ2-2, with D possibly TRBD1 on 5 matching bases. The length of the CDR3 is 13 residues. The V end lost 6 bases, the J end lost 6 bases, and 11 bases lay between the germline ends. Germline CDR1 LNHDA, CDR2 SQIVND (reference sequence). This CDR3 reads CASSRVRSGELFF. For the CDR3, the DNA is TGTGCCAGTAGCAGGGTTAGGTCCGGGGAGCTGTTTTTT.